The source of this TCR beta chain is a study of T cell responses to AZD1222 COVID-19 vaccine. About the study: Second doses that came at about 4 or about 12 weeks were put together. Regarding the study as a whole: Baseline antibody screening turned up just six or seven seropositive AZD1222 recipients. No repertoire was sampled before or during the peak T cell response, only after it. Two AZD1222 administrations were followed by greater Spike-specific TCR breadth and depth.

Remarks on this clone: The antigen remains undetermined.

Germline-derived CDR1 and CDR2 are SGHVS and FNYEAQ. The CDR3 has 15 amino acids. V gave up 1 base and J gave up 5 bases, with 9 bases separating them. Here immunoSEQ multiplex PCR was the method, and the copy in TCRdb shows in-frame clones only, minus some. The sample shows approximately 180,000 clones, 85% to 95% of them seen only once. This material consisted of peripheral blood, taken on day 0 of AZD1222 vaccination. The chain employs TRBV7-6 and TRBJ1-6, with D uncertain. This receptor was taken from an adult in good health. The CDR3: CASSLVDGDNSPLHF. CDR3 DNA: TGTGCCAGCAGCTTAGTCGACGGGGATAATTCACCCCTCCACTTT.